A single sample is the source of the 27 T cell receptor beta chains below, sequenced in a study of cytomegalovirus exposure and HLA in healthy donors. Here immunoSEQ multiplex PCR was the method, and the copy in TCRdb shows in-frame clones only, minus some. The table has 160,000 or so clones, roughly 84% seen once. Input material: PBMCs. Receptors originate from a man aged 25 to 40 in good health and CMV-seropositive.

The chain recombines TRBV28 with TRBJ1-2; possible D gene TRBD1, 6 bases. Trimming shortened V by 7 bases and J by 3 bases, and 21 bases separated the two germline ends. The CDR3 has 16 residues. CDR1 MDHEN and CDR2 SYDVKM come from the germline V gene. CDR3 sequence (DNA): TGTGCCAGCACCCGGAGGGGGGGTGACAGCCACTATGGCTACACCTTC. Amino acid sequence: CASTRRGGDSHYGYTF.

The J gene is TRBJ1-2, the V gene TRBV9; 11 bases line up with TRBD1. Germline V gene data show CDR1 as SGDLS and CDR2 as YYNGEE. The CDR3 is 17 amino acids. The junction had 5 bases not matched to a gene; V was cut back by 0 bases and J by 1 base. The CDR3 loop reads CASSVVGQGADNYGYTF. CDR3 nucleotide sequence: TGTGCCAGCAGCGTAGTTGGACAGGGGGCTGATAACTATGGCTACACCTTC.

CDR3 region: CASSSGTGMNTEAFF. For the CDR3, the DNA is TGCGCCAGCAGCTCCGGGACAGGGATGAACACTGAAGCTTTCTTT. The chain has TRBV5-1 and TRBJ1-1; 9 nucleotides agree with TRBD1. V was clipped by 3 bases and J by 0 bases; unmatched bases: 3. The CDR3 extends over 15 amino acids. Germline CDR1 is SGHRS and CDR2 is YFSETQ.

This clone showed up just once. V gene TRBV6-6 combines with J gene TRBJ1-3; D is uncertain. Germline V CDR1 and CDR2: MNHNY, SVGAGI (reference sequence). V dropped 0 bases and J dropped 2 bases, with 5 bases sitting between them. The CDR3 totals 14 residues. The CDR3 DNA reads TGTGCCAGCAGTTACTCGGAGGCTGGAAACACCATATATTTT. It encodes CASSYSEAGNTIYF.

The chain has TRBV2 and TRBJ2-7; D is undetermined. V lost 7 bases and J 3 bases, leaving 7 bases between the germline ends. Germline V gene sequence: CDR1 SNHLY, CDR2 FYNNEI. This CDR3 spans 11 amino acids. The CDR3 bases are TGTGCCAGCACGGTTATCTACGAGCAGTACTTC. Translated: CASTVIYEQYF.

J is TRBJ2-1 and V is TRBV30; TRBD2 agrees at 8 bases. Germline CDR1 and CDR2: GTSNPN and SVGIG (reference sequence). This CDR3 is 11 amino acids long. CDR3 coding DNA: TGTGCGTGCGGGGGGCCGGGTGAGCAGTTCTTC. Its protein product is CACGGPGEQFF. Supplemented by reference TRBV30 and TRBJ2-1, the full variable domain reads SQTIHQWPATLVQPVGSPLSLECTVEGTSNPNLYWYRQAAGRGLQLLFYSVGIGQISSEVPQNLSASRPQDRQFILSSKKLLLSDSGFYLCACGGPGEQFFGPGTRLTVL.

This sequence joins TRBV5-4 and TRBJ2-3, with D tentatively TRBD2 (5 bases). The CDR3 consists of 15 residues. CDR1 is SGHNT and CDR2 is YYREEE in the germline V gene (reference sequence). V lost 1 base and J lost 2, with 11 bases in between. CDR3 DNA sequence: TGTGCCAGCAGCTTGTTGGAGGATTCCACAGATACGCAGTATTTT. This gives the protein CASSLLEDSTDTQYF.

The V and J genes are TRBV30 and TRBJ2-7; 9 nucleotides agree with TRBD1. Germline V lookup: CDR1 GTSNPN, CDR2 SVGIG (reference sequence). The J segment lost 4 bases and the V segment lost 4 bases, leaving 11 bases of the junction unmatched. The CDR3 is made up of 15 amino acids. Written as DNA, the CDR3 is TGTGCCTGGACATCCCGGGACAGGGCCTCTTACGAGCAGTACTTC. Protein sequence: CAWTSRDRASYEQYF.

The sample holds a few counts of this clone. The rearrangement uses TRBV7-9 and TRBJ2-1; TRBD2 aligns across 10 bases. J was trimmed by 6 bases and V by 5 bases; bases with no gene match: 10. The length of the CDR3 is 16 residues. Germline-derived CDR1 and CDR2 are SEHNR and FQNEAQ (reference sequence). The CDR3 is CASSAPLAGAPNEQFF. The CDR3 bases are TGTGCCAGCAGCGCACCTCTAGCGGGAGCGCCCAATGAGCAGTTCTTC.

V gene TRBV5-1 combines with J gene TRBJ2-1; the D gene is possibly TRBD2 (5 bases). This CDR3 has 13 amino acids. Germline V gives CDR1 SGHRS, CDR2 YFSETQ. Trimming took off 0 bases at V and 7 bases at J, with 8 bases between the two ends. Written as DNA, the CDR3 is TGCGCCAGCAGCTTGGACCGAGGGAATGAGCAGTTCTTC. Translation: CASSLDRGNEQFF.

This chain links TRBV18 with TRBJ1-4, with a tentative D call TRBD1 (6 bases). The germline V gene has CDR1 KGHSH and CDR2 LQKENI. This CDR3 spans 15 amino acids. Between the trimmed V and J ends, which lost 3 bases and 5 bases, there was a span of 13 bases. CDR3 DNA sequence: TGTGCCAGCTCACCTCTACAGGGTCGGAATGAAAAACTGTTTTTT. This gives the protein CASSPLQGRNEKLFF. Variable domain in full (rest from reference TRBV18 and TRBJ1-4): NAGVMQNPRHLVRRRGQEARLRCSPMKGHSHVYWYRQLPEEGLKFMVYLQKENIIDESGMPKERFSAEFPKEGPSILRIQQVVRGDSAAYFCASSPLQGRNEKLFFGSGTQLSVL.

The chain combines TRBV19 with TRBJ2-1; perhaps TRBD2 as D (6 bases). The CDR3 has 15 residues. Germline CDR1 LNHDA, CDR2 SQIVND (reference sequence). The V end lost 1 base, the J end lost 3 bases, and 10 bases lay between the germline ends. CDR3 DNA: TGTGCCAGTAGTATAGGCCTAGCGAACTACAATGAGCAGTTCTTC. Its translation: CASSIGLANYNEQFF.

CDR3 sequence: CAWSPTGVGETQYF. CDR3 coding DNA: TGTGCCTGGAGCCCTACAGGGGTGGGGGAGACCCAGTACTTC. The chain has TRBV30 and TRBJ2-5, with 7 bases matching TRBD1. The V segment lost 3 bases and the J segment 5 bases; nucleotides outside the gene matches: 9. Germline CDR1 reads GTSNPN; CDR2 reads SVGIG (reference sequence). The CDR3 runs to 14 residues.

The chain uses TRBV7-9 and TRBJ2-4; D ambiguous. CDR3 length: 16 residues. Trimming pared 3 bases from V and 0 bases from J, leaving 12 bases between. Germline V gene lookup returns CDR1 SEHNR and CDR2 FQNEAQ (reference sequence). The CDR3 reads CASSLQTPTAKNIQYF. CDR3 DNA: TGTGCCAGCAGCTTGCAAACCCCTACAGCCAAAAACATTCAGTACTTC. Variable domain in full (rest from reference TRBV7-9 and TRBJ2-4): DTGVSQNPRHKITKRGQNVTFRCDPISEHNRLYWYRQTLGQGPEFLTYFQNEAQLEKSRLLSDRFSAERPKGSFSTLEIQRTEQGDSAMYLCASSLQTPTAKNIQYFGAGTRLSVL.

The gene calls are TRBV6-5 and TRBJ2-1; tentatively, D is TRBD1 (6 bases). Per germline, CDR1 MNHEY and CDR2 SVGAGI. V lost 4 bases to trimming and J lost 7 bases, with 14 bases between them. The CDR3 extends over 14 amino acids. The CDR3 region has the DNA TGTGCCAGCAGTTTAAGGGGGTCTTTGAATGAGCAGTTCTTC. The encoded protein is CASSLRGSLNEQFF.

The chain uses TRBV6-4 and TRBJ1-1, with D possibly being TRBD1 (5 bases). The CDR3 runs to 13 residues. Trimming cost V 3 bases and J 1 base, with 6 bases left between them. Germline-derived CDR1 and CDR2 are MRHNA and SNTAGT. As DNA, the CDR3 is TGTGCCAGCAGTGAACAGGAGAACACTGAAGCTTTCTTT. Its translation: CASSEQENTEAFF.

The chain carries TRBV28 and TRBJ1-5; possible D gene TRBD1, 5 bases. The CDR3 sequence is 12 residues long. Germline V gives CDR1 MDHEN, CDR2 SYDVKM. V was cut by 4 bases and J by 10 bases, with 11 bases left in between. The DNA of the CDR3 is TGTGCCAGCAGTTCGAGACAGCTTCCCCAGCATTTT. It yields the protein CASSSRQLPQHF.

This chain connects TRBV2 to TRBJ2-5, with D perhaps TRBD1 (6 bases). This CDR3 spans 13 amino acids. V gave up 6 bases and J gave up 4 bases, with 12 bases separating them. Looked up from germline, CDR1 is SNHLY and CDR2 is FYNNEI. As DNA, the CDR3 is TGTGCCAGCAGATCAGGGGTTGGAGAGACCCAGTACTTC. Encoded protein: CASRSGVGETQYF.

The genes are TRBV5-1 and TRBJ2-7, with TRBD1 matching 10 bases. V lost 2 bases to trimming and J lost 4 bases; unmatched junction nucleotides: 6. The CDR3 contains 15 residues. From germline, CDR1 is SGHRS and CDR2 YFSETQ. The CDR3 coding sequence is TGCGCCAGCAGCTTCCGACAGGGGGCAGGGTACGAGCAGTACTTC. As protein: CASSFRQGAGYEQYF.

The gene calls are TRBV7-8 and TRBJ2-7; 8 bases fit TRBD1. The CDR3 sequence is 15 residues long. The V segment lost 5 bases and the J segment 1 base; nucleotides outside the gene matches: 7. Germline CDR1 reads SGHVS; CDR2 reads FQNEAQ. The CDR3: CASSLRDRRSYEQYF. Written as DNA, the CDR3 is TGTGCCAGCAGCCTCCGGGACAGGCGATCCTACGAGCAGTACTTC.

The chain carries TRBV7-8 and TRBJ2-2, with 8 bases that match TRBD2. Germline CDR1 is SGHVS and CDR2 is FQNEAQ. V lost 1 base to trimming and J lost 4 bases; unmatched junction nucleotides: 5. The CDR3 covers 16 residues. As DNA, the CDR3 is TGTGCCAGCAGCTTAGGACGGGAGGGCCCCACCGGGGAGCTGTTTTTT. As protein: CASSLGREGPTGELFF.

Remarks on this clone: Other DNA variants within this sample encode the same CDR3. DNA of the CDR3: TGTGCCACCAGCAGAGAAGGACAGGGTAGCAATCAGCCCCAGCATTTT. Translation gives CATSREGQGSNQPQHF. This chain joins TRBV15 and TRBJ1-5; 8 nucleotides align to TRBD1. Germline CDR1 and CDR2: LNHNV and YYDKDF (reference sequence). The V gene end was trimmed by 0 bases and the J gene end by 0 bases; junction bases not matched to a gene: 1. The CDR3 consists of 16 residues.

The chain joins TRBV11-2 to TRBJ2-3; TRBD2 matches at 7 bases. The CDR3 covers 17 residues. Unmatched junction bases numbered 10, after V lost 1 base and J lost 3 bases. The germline CDR1 and CDR2 sequences are SGHAT and FQNNGV. This CDR3 is CASSLGVGGPETDTQYF. The DNA of the CDR3 is TGTGCCAGCAGCTTAGGAGTGGGAGGGCCGGAGACAGATACGCAGTATTTT. Full variable domain (remainder filled in from reference TRBV11-2 and TRBJ2-3): EAGVAQSPRYKIIEKRQSVAFWCNPISGHATLYWYQQILGQGPKLLIQFQNNGVVDDSQLPKDRFSAERLKGVDSTLKIQPAKLEDSAVYLCASSLGVGGPETDTQYFGPGTRLTVL.

This clone showed up just once. This chain connects TRBV7-9 to TRBJ2-7, with TRBD1 as a possible D gene (5 bases). Germline V gives CDR1 SEHNR, CDR2 FQNEAQ (reference sequence). V lost 5 bases and J 5 bases, leaving 28 bases between the germline ends. This CDR3 is 18 amino acids long. The CDR3, as DNA: TGTGCCAGCAGCGAACCTGTGGTCGGCAGGGTCCCTAGGAACGAGCAGTACTTC. Protein: CASSEPVVGRVPRNEQYF.

There are a few counts of this clone. The chain employs TRBV7-2 and TRBJ2-7; 9 bases map to TRBD1. Looked up from germline, CDR1 is SGHTA and CDR2 is FQGNSA. V lost 5 bases, J lost 5 bases, and 7 bases stayed unmatched. The CDR3 is 14 residues long. The CDR3 loop reads CASSPRTGVHEQYF. CDR3 sequence (DNA): TGTGCCAGCAGCCCAAGGACAGGGGTCCACGAGCAGTACTTC.

The chain joins TRBV6-5 to TRBJ2-7; perhaps TRBD1 as D (5 bases). CDR3 length: 15 amino acids. In germline, CDR1 is MNHEY, CDR2 SVGAGI. Trimming removed 0 bases from V and 2 bases from J, with 11 bases in between. CDR3 amino acids: CASSYSGQAPYEQYF. The CDR3 bases are TGTGCCAGCAGTTACTCGGGGCAGGCCCCCTACGAGCAGTACTTC.

CDR3 sequence: CASSVRTTPGEQFF. The CDR3 DNA reads as TGTGCCAGCAGCGTCCGGACTACTCCGGGCGAGCAGTTCTTC. The J gene is TRBJ2-1, the V gene TRBV9; perhaps TRBD2 as D (6 bases). V was shortened by 2 bases and J by 10 bases, with 16 bases between the two germline ends. Germline V lookup: CDR1 SGDLS, CDR2 YYNGEE. The CDR3 loop spans 14 amino acids.